The rows below give T cell receptor beta chains drawn from one sample of a study of monozygotic twins with inflammatory bowel disease. No DNA is given; TCRdb re-called the 5' RACE reads and lists each CDR3 protein once. The repertoire table contains about 160,000 distinct CDR3 sequences. Sequenced material: blood. All receptors derive from a human donor with ulcerative colitis or Crohn's disease, or a healthy co-twin of an affected twin (not recorded which). The CDR3 runs from the conserved cysteine through the conserved F or W.

TRBJ1-1	TRBV4-1	CASSHYTPQDTEAFF
TRBJ2-1	TRBV7-2	CASSPSGGYNEQFF
TRBJ2-1	TRBV11-2	CASSLGTSGFSYNEQFF
TRBJ2-1	TRBV24-1	CATSDLWGGPLSDEQFF
TRBJ2-3	TRBV5-1	CASKFGSTDTQYF
TRBJ2-2	TRBV9	CASSPPLGPGELFF
TRBJ2-1	TRBV5-1	CASSRSLGGDEQFF
TRBJ2-5	TRBV7-2	CASSLEWGGETQYF
TRBJ1-6	TRBV28	CASSSSYNSPLHF
TRBJ2-5	TRBV7-2	CASSQTSGRVGETQYF
TRBJ2-4	TRBV28	CASSPGTGGHIQYF
TRBJ2-5	TRBV5-1	CASSLDVDKRETQYF
TRBJ2-1	TRBV30	CAWSRTGQRGEQFF
TRBJ1-5	TRBV4-3	CASSQDRAGLQPQHF
TRBJ2-5	TRBV12-3/TRBV12-4	CASNAAGETQYF
TRBJ2-2	TRBV7-6	CASSSQGLALPGELFF
TRBJ2-7	TRBV27	CASSFQAEDYEQYF
TRBJ2-7	TRBV5-1	CASSRQGNYEQYF
TRBJ1-5	TRBV12-3/TRBV12-4	CASSFGGSSNQPQHF
TRBJ2-7	TRBV6-5	CASSYSSASSYEQYF
TRBJ2-3	TRBV7-9	CASSSPTSGSPDTQYF
TRBJ2-1	TRBV24-1	CATSGAGGNEQFF
TRBJ1-6	TRBV4-2	CASSPSNHLGTGGPPYNSPLHF
TRBJ1-6	TRBV5-1	CASSLADRGRNSPLHF
TRBJ1-6	TRBV5-1	CASSSGQGSSPLHF
TRBJ1-1	TRBV5-1	CASSETVATEAFF
TRBJ2-1	TRBV28	CASSFNGGRNEQFF
TRBJ2-7	TRBV6-1	CASSERDRAWYEQYF
TRBJ1-2	TRBV4-2	CASSQVEREHGYTF
TRBJ2-7	TRBV4-1	CASSQDWVGLPYEQYF
TRBJ2-6	TRBV5-1	CASTEETGVISGANVLTF
TRBJ2-5	TRBV28	CASSFVSSETQYF
TRBJ2-4	TRBV5-1	CASTPTGGTNMQYF
TRBJ1-1	TRBV30	CAWTGTGALNTEAFF
TRBJ2-7	TRBV5-1	CASSLDGGYPYEQYF